The rows below give T cell receptor beta chains drawn from one sample of a study of molecular identifiers for immune sequencing clone quantification. TCRdb independently ran MiXCR on the PCR reads; one entry per CDR3 protein. Of over 65,000 distinct CDR3 sequences listed, approximately 25% were seen once; the top ten hold about 0.8%. Material for sequencing was naive CD8+ T cells from blood, with Jurkat cell RNA spiked in. The receptor source for this set is a human donor in good health. Some libraries in this study had Jurkat cell RNA spiked in. Both conserved end residues are part of each CDR3. The D gene is left open where the match is weak. Only part of the rows carry a size: once, few, many, or a class if the clone is expanded.

>.|.|TRBV6-2/TRBV6-3|20|TRBJ2-2
CASSPRIPGLVETNTGELFF
TGTGCCAGCAGTCCCAGAATACCGGGACTCGTAGAGACGAACACCGGGGAGCTGTTTTTT
>TRBD2|many|TRBV24-1|15|TRBJ2-1
CATSDTGLAADEQFF
TGTGCCACCAGTGATACGGGACTAGCGGCGGATGAGCAGTTCTTC
>.|many|TRBV5-1|14|TRBJ2-7
CASSLVSSFYEQYF
TGCGCCAGCAGCTTGGTTTCTAGTTTTTACGAGCAGTACTTC
>.|.|TRBV3-1|17|TRBJ1-5
CASSQEVDVGGNQPQHF
TGTGCCAGCAGCCAAGAGGTAGATGTGGGGGGGAATCAGCCCCAGCATTTT
>.|.|TRBV27|14|TRBJ2-2
CASRQGTNPRELFF
TGTGCCAGCAGGCAGGGTACGAACCCCCGGGAGCTGTTTTTT
>.|.|TRBV30|14|TRBJ2-7
CAWSGMRGSYEQYF
TGTGCCTGGAGTGGGATGAGAGGCTCCTACGAGCAGTACTTC
>TRBD2|few|TRBV7-3|16|TRBJ2-1
CASSFLAGSSYNEQFF
TGTGCCAGCAGCTTTCTAGCGGGGAGCTCCTACAATGAGCAGTTCTTC
>.|.|TRBV19|12|TRBJ2-1
CASSPGVDEQFF
TGTGCCAGTAGTCCAGGGGTAGATGAGCAGTTCTTC
>.|many|TRBV7-9|15|TRBJ2-2
CASSFHGTSPGELFF
TGTGCCAGCAGCTTCCACGGGACGTCTCCGGGGGAGCTGTTTTTT
>.|many|TRBV18|17|TRBJ1-1
CASSPLDLGRRNTEAFF
TGTGCCAGCTCACCCTTAGACCTCGGCAGGCGGAACACTGAAGCTTTCTTT
>.|.|TRBV5-6|13|TRBJ2-7
CASSWDGSYEQYF
TGTGCCAGCAGCTGGGACGGCTCCTACGAGCAGTACTTC
>.|once|TRBV14|13|TRBJ1-1
CASSQGSVVEAFF
TGTGCCAGCAGCCAAGGGTCGGTGGTTGAAGCTTTCTTT
>.|.|TRBV28|15|TRBJ2-6
CASSPTVSGANVLTF
TGTGCCAGCAGTCCGACAGTCTCTGGGGCCAACGTCCTGACTTTC
>.|.|TRBV7-9|16|TRBJ1-4
CASSPGGFGIGEKLFF
TGTGCCAGCAGCCCCGGAGGGTTTGGTATAGGAGAAAAACTGTTTTTT
>.|few|TRBV7-6|14|TRBJ1-5
CASSLEAWGQPQHF
TGTGCCAGCAGCTTAGAGGCTTGGGGTCAGCCCCAGCATTTT
>TRBD1|.|TRBV4-1|15|TRBJ1-1
CASSPLGQGPTEAFF
TGCGCCAGCAGCCCCCTAGGACAGGGGCCCACTGAAGCTTTCTTT